The clone carrying this T cell receptor beta chain was counted a few times. Its matching antigen is unknown. Follow-up blood was drawn about 14 weeks, roughly three months, after antiretroviral therapy began. Whole blood was used without fractionation, so all unsorted peripheral T cells were included. Exclusions covered tumors, febrile or AIDS-related illness, and hepatitis B or C coinfection. This entry is derived from a study of HIV-infected patients and healthy controls. Study in general: A modest, significant CD4 rise occurred in about 85% of the 16 patients after three months of therapy. The study's findings and limits: MAIT alpha-chain CDR3s were frequent in healthy controls, depleted in HIV+.

500 ng RNA was reverse transcribed with alpha and beta constant-region primers. Separate chain-specific third strand synthesis with multiplexing indices produced the alpha and beta libraries. The library had 12-nucleotide molecular identifiers formed by two random hexamers joined together. TCRdb re-called the 5' RACE reads with MiXCR, one entry per CDR3 protein. This sample has some 20,000 distinct CDR3 sequences, with 8.5% to 9% found just once. This sequence originates from an adult with HIV infection. This specimen was blood, taken during antiretroviral therapy.

For the CDR3, the DNA is TGTGCCAGCAGCTTATCACAGGGAGGCACAGATACGCAGTATTTT. The encoded protein is CASSLSQGGTDTQYF. This chain joins TRBV7-9 and TRBJ2-3, with D tentatively TRBD1 (6 bases). Germline V gene sequence: CDR1 SEHNR, CDR2 FQNEAQ (reference sequence). This CDR3 is 15 amino acids long. Trimming removed 2 bases from V and 1 base from J, with 10 bases in between.